Below are 20 T cell receptor beta chains sequenced from a single sample in a study of Graves' ophthalmopathy and Graves' hyperthyroidism. TCR beta CDR3 amplification used RNA transcripts. The authors performed first-round RT-PCR with HTBI primers and then a second-round multiplex PCR. A single record per CDR3 protein comes from TCRdb applying MiXCR to the multiplex PCR reads. The profile shows around 1,000,000 distinct CDR3 sequences, 36% of them singletons. Sequenced material: peripheral blood or thyroid tissue (not recorded which). These receptors all stem from an adult man with Graves' hyperthyroidism.

Many counts were recorded for this clonotype. The chain recombines TRBV7-8 with TRBJ1-2; D uncertain. Deletions cut 0 bases from V and 8 bases from J, with 10 bases between. Germline CDR1 and CDR2: SGHVS and FQNEAQ. This CDR3 is built from 13 residues. CDR3 nucleotides: TGTGCCAGCAGCTTAGCCCAAACGGGAGGCTACACCTTC. Its protein product is CASSLAQTGGYTF.

The rearrangement uses TRBV29-1 and TRBJ2-5; 9 bases map to TRBD2. J was trimmed by 6 bases and V by 4 bases; bases with no gene match: 3. This CDR3 region has 12 residues. Germline CDR1 reads SQVTM; CDR2 reads ANQGSEA. The CDR3 region is CSVASGIKTQYF. The CDR3 DNA reads as TGCAGCGTTGCTAGCGGGATAAAGACCCAGTACTTC. The whole variable domain, remainder taken from reference TRBV29-1 and TRBJ2-5, is SAVISQKPSRDICQRGTSLTIQCQVDSQVTMMFWYRQQPGQSLTLIATANQGSEATYESGFVIDKFPISRPNLTFSTLTVSNMSPEDSSIYLCSVASGIKTQYFGPGTRLLVL.

This clonotype has more than one count but fewer than ten. The chain uses TRBV18 and TRBJ2-7; 10 nucleotides align to TRBD1. Losses at the gene ends were 5 bases for V and 6 bases for J; bases not matched to a gene: 7. The CDR3 covers 14 residues. Germline V gene lookup returns CDR1 KGHSH and CDR2 LQKENI. CDR3 in amino acids: CASSETGGYSEQYF. The CDR3 DNA sequence: TGTGCCAGCTCAGAGACAGGGGGCTACTCCGAGCAGTACTTC.

This clonotype has just a few counts. The chain has TRBV18 and TRBJ1-3; D gene unclear. Germline loops: CDR1 KGHSH, CDR2 LQKENI. This CDR3 has 13 residues. With 2 bases removed from V and 8 bases from J, the gap between germline ends came to 10 bases. The CDR3 region has the DNA TGTGCCAGCTCACCAGGAGGCAGAGACACCATATATTTT. Residues: CASSPGGRDTIYF.

This clonotype has at least ten counts. The rearrangement links TRBV7-2 to TRBJ2-5; perhaps TRBD1 as D (6 bases). The CDR3 loop spans 17 amino acids. Germline V gene lookup returns CDR1 SGHTA and CDR2 FQGNSA. The V gene lost 2 bases and the J gene lost 1 base, with 17 bases spanning the gap. The CDR3 coding sequence is TGTGCCAGCAGCTTATTGGTGGGGGCGCCCGGCCAAGAGACCCAGTACTTC. Its translation: CASSLLVGAPGQETQYF. Full variable domain (remainder filled in from reference TRBV7-2 and TRBJ2-5): GAGVSQSPSNKVTEKGKDVELRCDPISGHTALYWYRQSLGQGLEFLIYFQGNSAPDKSGLPSDRFSAERTGGSVSTLTIQRTQQEDSAVYLCASSLLVGAPGQETQYFGPGTRLLVL.

This chain connects TRBV10-3 to TRBJ2-3; D is possibly TRBD1 (6 bases). Germline V gives CDR1 ENHRY, CDR2 SYGVKD. There are 17 residues in the CDR3. With 6 bases removed from V and 2 bases from J, the gap between germline ends came to 21 bases. Here the CDR3 DNA reads TGTGCCATCAGGACCACCCCCGAGGGACAAATCACAGATACGCAGTATTTT. Translated, it gives CAIRTTPEGQITDTQYF.

This clonotype was seen ten or more times. A read error may account for a junction end that differs from germline. The chain combines TRBV27 with TRBJ2-7; 8 bases align to TRBD2. CDR1 and CDR2 from the germline V gene are MNHEY and SMNVEV (reference sequence). The CDR3 is 13 amino acids. In nucleotides, the CDR3 is TGCGCCAGCAGCCCGGGAGGGCCTTACGAGCAGTACTTC. It yields the protein CASSPGGPYEQYF.

The chain uses TRBV5-1 and TRBJ2-7; D might be TRBD2 (6 bases). The CDR3 spans 15 residues. Germline V gene sequence: CDR1 SGHRS, CDR2 YFSETQ. V lost 3 bases and J 1 base, leaving 14 bases between the germline ends. CDR3 region: CASSSFLADSYEQYF. CDR3 sequence (DNA): TGCGCCAGCAGCTCCTTCTTAGCGGATTCCTACGAGCAGTACTTC.

The rearrangement links TRBV19 to TRBJ1-5; D call uncertain. The V gene lost 7 bases and the J gene lost 2 bases, with 15 bases spanning the gap. The CDR3 consists of 15 residues. Per the germline V gene, CDR1 is LNHDA and CDR2 is SQIVND (reference sequence). CDR3 residues: CASIDGNGGNQPQHF. CDR3 DNA: TGTGCCAGTATCGACGGTAACGGGGGCAATCAGCCCCAGCATTTT.

This chain connects TRBV7-9 to TRBJ1-4; D is possibly TRBD1 (5 bases). The CDR3 contains 18 residues. V was cut by 2 bases and J by 0 bases, with 16 bases left in between. Germline loops: CDR1 SEHNR, CDR2 FQNEAQ (reference sequence). For the CDR3, the DNA is TGTGCCAGCAGCTTAATCCCCCGCGGGACTGCAACTAATGAAAAACTGTTTTTT. It encodes CASSLIPRGTATNEKLFF.

V and J are TRBV5-4 and TRBJ2-3, with D unclear. Trimming stripped 2 bases from V and 3 bases from J, with 7 bases between. The CDR3 consists of 13 residues. Germline V CDR1 and CDR2: SGHNT, YYREEE (reference sequence). CDR3 loop: CASSLGRTDTQYF. As DNA, the CDR3 is TGTGCCAGCAGCTTAGGAAGGACAGATACGCAGTATTTT.

The chain couples TRBV9 to TRBJ1-1, with 12 bases aligning to TRBD1. Trimming took 3 bases from V and 1 from J; bases not matched to a gene: 10. Germline V lookup: CDR1 SGDLS, CDR2 YYNGEE. The CDR3 sequence is 18 residues long. The CDR3 here is CASSASIRGQGANTEAFF. CDR3 nucleotides: TGTGCCAGCAGCGCCAGCATTCGGGGACAGGGGGCGAACACTGAAGCTTTCTTT.

Ten or more counts support this clonotype. This chain connects TRBV7-9 to TRBJ2-7, with D tentatively TRBD2 (5 bases). This CDR3 region has 14 residues. Trimming took off 1 base at V and 6 bases at J, with 13 bases between the two ends. CDR1 SEHNR and CDR2 FQNEAQ come from the germline V gene (reference sequence). CDR3 in DNA: TGTGCCAGCAGCTTAGACAGAGGGTCGGGCGAGCAGTACTTC. This sequence encodes CASSLDRGSGEQYF.

This clonotype was seen a handful of times. V usage is TRBV27 and J usage is TRBJ1-2; D gene ambiguous. V dropped 4 bases and J dropped 0 bases, with 12 bases sitting between them. The germline V gene encodes CDR1 MNHEY and CDR2 SMNVEV (reference sequence). This CDR3 comprises 15 residues. CDR3 region: CASSSRSNANYGYTF. The CDR3 DNA follows: TGTGCCAGCAGTTCGAGGTCGAACGCTAACTATGGCTACACCTTC.

This clonotype was found a few times. The chain links TRBV7-2 to TRBJ2-3, with a weak D call TRBD1 (6 bases). This CDR3 is built from 16 residues. Germline-derived CDR1 and CDR2 are SGHTA and FQGNSA. Trimming stripped 1 base from V and 0 bases from J, with 11 bases between. CDR3 sequence reads: CASSLGYRASTDTQYF. Written as DNA, the CDR3 is TGTGCCAGCAGCTTAGGATACAGGGCTAGCACAGATACGCAGTATTTT.

Points on this clonotype: The junction does not match germline at one end; this may be a read error. This chain joins TRBV10-2 and TRBJ2-7, with TRBD1 as a possible D gene (6 bases). Germline lookup yields CDR1 WSHSY and CDR2 SAAADI. The CDR3 is made up of 15 amino acids. This CDR3 is CATARSDSRSYEQYF. The CDR3 nucleotides read TGTGCCACGGCCCGCTCGGACAGCCGCTCCTACGAGCAGTACTTC.

V is TRBV20-1 and J is TRBJ1-1; D gene uncertain. This CDR3 comprises 9 residues. Germline values: CDR1 DFQATT, CDR2 SNEGSKA (reference sequence). The V end lost 6 bases, the J end lost 10 bases, and 9 bases lay between the germline ends. For the CDR3, the DNA is TGCAGTGCAGGACTGCGAGCTTTCTTT. As protein: CSAGLRAFF.

Many counts were recorded for this clonotype. The chain combines TRBV7-2 with TRBJ1-6; 7 nucleotides align to TRBD1. Per germline, CDR1 SGHTA and CDR2 FQGNSA. Losses at the gene ends were 1 base for V and 11 bases for J; bases not matched to a gene: 2. This CDR3 spans 13 amino acids. The CDR3 DNA is TGTGCCAGCAGCTTAGGACAGGGCCCACCCCTCCACTTT. It encodes CASSLGQGPPLHF.

This clonotype was observed a handful of times. The rearrangement uses TRBV29-1 and TRBJ2-7; D might be TRBD1 or TRBD2, each matching 6 bases. The germline V gene encodes CDR1 SQVTM and CDR2 ANQGSEA. Trimming removed 6 bases at V and 7 bases at J, with 19 bases between. The CDR3 covers 13 residues. The CDR3 region is CSVEKRGAGEQYF. The CDR3 DNA sequence: TGCAGCGTGGAAAAGAGGGGGGCCGGGGAGCAGTACTTC.

This clonotype occurred many times. The CDR3 protein is CASRNLYSNQPQHF. CDR3 bases: TGTGCCAGTAGGAACCTTTATAGCAATCAGCCCCAGCATTTT. V gene TRBV19 combines with J gene TRBJ1-5; D ambiguous. The CDR3 sequence is 14 residues long. The V end lost 6 bases, the J end lost 0 bases, and 9 bases lay between the germline ends. Germline V lookup: CDR1 LNHDA, CDR2 SQIVND (reference sequence).